This T cell receptor (beta chain) was identified during a study of blood T cell repertoires in COVID-19. As for the study in general: COVID-19 samples from acute and convalescent phases originated in the United States, Italy and Spain. PBMCs, B-cell-depleted T cells, or T cells provided the cDNA or gDNA that made up the material.

In the original analysis: Estimation of nucleated cell counts was performed using reference gene primer amplification. This table comes from immunoSEQ multiplex PCR, and its TCRdb copy is limited to in-frame clones, with some not included. Clone size and the V and J calls come from that table; the DNA yielded D and trimming. This sample has 200,000 or so clones, with approximately 82% found just once. Germline V gives CDR1 SGDLS, CDR2 YYNGEE. V lost 3 bases to trimming and J lost 8 bases, with 9 bases between them. The CDR3 sequence is 12 residues long. V and J are TRBV9 and TRBJ2-1, with D perhaps TRBD1 (5 bases). The specimen was peripheral blood. The sequence was collected from a man aged 40-49 years who had recovered from COVID-19. For the CDR3, the DNA is TGTGCCAGCAGCGAAGGGGCTTATGAGCAGTTCTTC. Residues: CASSEGAYEQFF. The full variable domain, completed using reference TRBV9 and TRBJ2-1, is DSGVTQTPKHLITATGQRVTLRCSPRSGDLSVYWYQQSLDQGLQFLIQYYNGEERAKGNILERFSAQQFPDLHSELNLSSLELGDSALYFCASSEGAYEQFFGPGTRLTVL.